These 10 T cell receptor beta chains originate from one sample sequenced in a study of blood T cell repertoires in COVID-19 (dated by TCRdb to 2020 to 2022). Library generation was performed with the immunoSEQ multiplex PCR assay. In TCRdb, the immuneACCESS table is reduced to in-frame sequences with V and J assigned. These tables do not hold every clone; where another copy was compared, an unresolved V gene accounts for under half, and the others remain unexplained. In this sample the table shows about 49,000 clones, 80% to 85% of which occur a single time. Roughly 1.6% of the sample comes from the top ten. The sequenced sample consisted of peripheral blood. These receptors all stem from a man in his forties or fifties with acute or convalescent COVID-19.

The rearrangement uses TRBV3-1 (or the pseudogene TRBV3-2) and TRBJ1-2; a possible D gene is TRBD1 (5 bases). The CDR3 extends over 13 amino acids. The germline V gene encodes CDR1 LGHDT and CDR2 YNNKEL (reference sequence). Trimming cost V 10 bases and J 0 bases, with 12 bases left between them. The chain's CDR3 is CATGHGSNYGYTF. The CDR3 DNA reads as TGTGCCACCGGACACGGCTCTAACTATGGCTACACCTTC.

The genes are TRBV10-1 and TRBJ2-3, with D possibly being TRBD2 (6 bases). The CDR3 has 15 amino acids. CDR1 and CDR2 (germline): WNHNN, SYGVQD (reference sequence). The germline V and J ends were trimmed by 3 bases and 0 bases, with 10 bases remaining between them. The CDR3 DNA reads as TGCGCCAGCAGTGATGGGACTCCTAGCACAGATACGCAGTATTTT. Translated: CASSDGTPSTDTQYF.

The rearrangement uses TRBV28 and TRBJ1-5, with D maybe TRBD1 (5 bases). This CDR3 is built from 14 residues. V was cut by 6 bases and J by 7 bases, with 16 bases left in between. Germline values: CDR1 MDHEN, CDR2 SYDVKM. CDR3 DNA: TGTGCCAGCAGGGGGGGGAACCGGGGACAGCCCCAGCATTTT. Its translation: CASRGGNRGQPQHF.

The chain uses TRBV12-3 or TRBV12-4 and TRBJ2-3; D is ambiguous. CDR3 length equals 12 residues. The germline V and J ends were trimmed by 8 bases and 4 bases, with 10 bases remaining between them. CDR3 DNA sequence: TGTGCCAGCCACCCCTCGGCAGATACGCAGTATTTT. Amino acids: CASHPSADTQYF.

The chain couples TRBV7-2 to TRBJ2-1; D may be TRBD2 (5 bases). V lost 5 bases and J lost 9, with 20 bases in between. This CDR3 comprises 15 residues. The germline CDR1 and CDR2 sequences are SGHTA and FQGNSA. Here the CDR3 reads CASSPRRTGLGEQFF. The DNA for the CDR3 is TGTGCCAGCAGCCCGAGGAGGACGGGGTTGGGTGAGCAGTTCTTC. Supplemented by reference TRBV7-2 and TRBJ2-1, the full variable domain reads GAGVSQSPSNKVTEKGKDVELRCDPISGHTALYWYRQSLGQGLEFLIYFQGNSAPDKSGLPSDRFSAERTGGSVSTLTIQRTQQEDSAVYLCASSPRRTGLGEQFFGPGTRLTVL.

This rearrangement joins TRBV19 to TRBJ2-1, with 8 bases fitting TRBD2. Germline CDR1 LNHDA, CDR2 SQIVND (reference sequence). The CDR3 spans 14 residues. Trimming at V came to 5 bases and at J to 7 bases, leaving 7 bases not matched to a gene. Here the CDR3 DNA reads TGTGCCAGTAGTCCCACCGGACTAGCTAATGAGCAGTTCTTC. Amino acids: CASSPTGLANEQFF.

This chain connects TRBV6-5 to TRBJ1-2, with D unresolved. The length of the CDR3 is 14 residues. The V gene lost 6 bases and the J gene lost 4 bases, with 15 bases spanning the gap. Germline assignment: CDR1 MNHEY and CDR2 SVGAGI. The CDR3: CASRSGGVTYGYTF. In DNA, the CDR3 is TGTGCCAGCAGAAGCGGCGGGGTTACCTATGGCTACACCTTC.

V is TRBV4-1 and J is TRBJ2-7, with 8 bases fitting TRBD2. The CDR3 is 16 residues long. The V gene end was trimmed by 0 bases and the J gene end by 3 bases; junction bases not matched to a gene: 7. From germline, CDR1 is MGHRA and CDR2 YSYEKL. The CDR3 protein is CASSQDPTSVGYEQYF. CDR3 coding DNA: TGCGCCAGCAGCCAAGATCCGACTAGCGTTGGCTACGAGCAGTACTTC.

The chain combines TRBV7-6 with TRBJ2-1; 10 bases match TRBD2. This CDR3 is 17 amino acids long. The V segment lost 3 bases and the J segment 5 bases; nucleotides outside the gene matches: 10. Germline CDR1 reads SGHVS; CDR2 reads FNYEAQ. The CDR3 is CASSLFVTSGEHNEQFF. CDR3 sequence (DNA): TGTGCCAGCAGCTTGTTTGTCACTAGCGGGGAGCACAATGAGCAGTTCTTC.

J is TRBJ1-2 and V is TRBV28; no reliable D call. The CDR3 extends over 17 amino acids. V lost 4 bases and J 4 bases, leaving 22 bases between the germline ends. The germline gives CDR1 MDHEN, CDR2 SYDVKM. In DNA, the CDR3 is TGTGCCAGCAGTTCCCCCCAAGGGAGGCCGGGGATCTATGGCTACACCTTC. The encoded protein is CASSSPQGRPGIYGYTF.